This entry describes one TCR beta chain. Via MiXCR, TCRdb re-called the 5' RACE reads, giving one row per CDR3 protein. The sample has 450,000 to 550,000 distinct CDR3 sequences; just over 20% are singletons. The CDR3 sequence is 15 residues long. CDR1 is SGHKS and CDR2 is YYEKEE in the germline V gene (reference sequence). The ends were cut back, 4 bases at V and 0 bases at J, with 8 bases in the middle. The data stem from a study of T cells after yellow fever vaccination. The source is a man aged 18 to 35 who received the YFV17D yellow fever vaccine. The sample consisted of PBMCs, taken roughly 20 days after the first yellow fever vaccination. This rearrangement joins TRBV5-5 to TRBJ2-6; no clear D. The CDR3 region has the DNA TGTGCCAGCAGCCGGCTGTACTCTGGGGCCAACGTCCTGACTTTC. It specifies CASSRLYSGANVLTF.